The 16 T cell receptor beta chains below all came from one sample that was sequenced in a study of shared clonotypes between healthy human individuals. Naive CD8 cells lacked CD45RO and underwent positive selection for CCR7, leaving out terminally differentiated effector memory CD45RA+ cells. The data were produced by immunoSEQ multiplex PCR, yet TCRdb's version contains in-frame clones alone and is incomplete. This sample yields millions of clones, of which about 95% are seen a single time; more than 0.95% belongs to the top ten. Material for sequencing was naive CD8+ T cells sorted from blood. These receptor sequences come from a man aged 18-30 years in good health.

The rearrangement links TRBV15 to TRBJ1-1, with a possible D match to TRBD1 (6 bases). CDR3 size: 13 residues. The ends were cut back, 5 bases at V and 7 bases at J, with 14 bases in the middle. Per the germline V gene, CDR1 is LNHNV and CDR2 is YYDKDF (reference sequence). CDR3 in DNA: TGTGCCACCAGCTTACTCCGGGACAATGAAGCTTTCTTT. Protein sequence: CATSLLRDNEAFF. Full variable domain (outside the CDR3, taken from reference TRBV15 and TRBJ1-1): DAMVIQNPRYQVTQFGKPVTLSCSQTLNHNVMYWYQQKSSQAPKLLFHYYDKDFNNEADTPDNFQSRRPNTSFCFLDIRSPGLGDTAMYLCATSLLRDNEAFFGQGTRLTVV.

A single count supports this clone. V is TRBV27 and J is TRBJ1-1; D remains unclear. Germline V lookup: CDR1 MNHEY, CDR2 SMNVEV (reference sequence). V was shortened by 0 bases and J by 1 base, with 12 bases between the two germline ends. CDR3 length: 16 residues. The CDR3 bases are TGTGCCAGCAGTTTATCGGCAGGTCCTTCGAACACTGAAGCTTTCTTT. Its translation is CASSLSAGPSNTEAFF.

The chain is built from TRBV4-1 and TRBJ2-5; D call uncertain. V lost 0 bases and J lost 5, with 10 bases in between. This CDR3 is built from 14 residues. Germline CDR1 is MGHRA and CDR2 is YSYEKL. CDR3 in amino acids: CASSQDQIGETQYF. The DNA for the CDR3 is TGCGCCAGCAGCCAAGATCAGATTGGGGAGACCCAGTACTTC.

V usage is TRBV27 and J usage is TRBJ2-5; 10 bases line up with TRBD1. In germline, CDR1 is MNHEY, CDR2 SMNVEV (reference sequence). J was trimmed by 4 bases and V by 5 bases; bases with no gene match: 4. The CDR3 is 14 residues long. The CDR3 bases are TGTGCCAGCAGTCTACGGACAGGGGGAGAGACCCAGTACTTC. This translates into CASSLRTGGETQYF.

There are a few counts of this clone. This chain connects TRBV30 to TRBJ2-7, with a weak D call TRBD1 (5 bases). V shed 0 bases and J shed 3 bases, with 18 bases lying between them. From germline, CDR1 is GTSNPN and CDR2 SVGIG (reference sequence). CDR3 length equals 16 residues. The CDR3 spells CAWSVLWGRGNYEQYF. CDR3 DNA sequence: TGTGCCTGGAGTGTACTTTGGGGCAGAGGTAACTACGAGCAGTACTTC.

The chain is built from TRBV10-3 and TRBJ1-1, with 11 bases aligning to TRBD1. The ends lost 10 bases at V and 4 bases at J; junction bases unmatched: 11. The CDR3 length is 15 residues. Germline-derived CDR1 and CDR2 are ENHRY and SYGVKD. CDR3 nucleotides: TGTGCCACAAGAGGGACAGGGGGTCGGGCCACTGAAGCTTTCTTT. It specifies CATRGTGGRATEAFF.

The chain links TRBV6-5 to TRBJ2-7, with 9 bases identical to TRBD2. Germline CDR1 is MNHEY and CDR2 is SVGAGI. CDR3 length equals 14 residues. The V gene end was trimmed by 5 bases and the J gene end by 5 bases; junction bases not matched to a gene: 7. CDR3 protein: CASSELAGTHEQYF. DNA of the CDR3: TGTGCCAGCAGTGAACTAGCGGGCACCCACGAGCAGTACTTC.

This clone came up once. The V and J genes are TRBV2 and TRBJ2-1; 9 positions agree with TRBD1. With 5 bases clipped from V and 3 bases from J, the junction kept 5 bases outside the gene matches. Germline CDR1 and CDR2: SNHLY and FYNNEI. The CDR3 contains 15 residues. CDR3 coding DNA: TGTGCCAGCAGTTGGGACAGGGACTACTACAATGAGCAGTTCTTC. It translates to CASSWDRDYYNEQFF. The variable domain in full, with the rest retrieved from reference TRBV2 and TRBJ2-1, is EPEVTQTPSHQVTQMGQEVILRCVPISNHLYFYWYRQILGQKVEFLVSFYNNEISEKSEIFDDQFSVERPDGSNFTLKIRSTKLEDSAMYFCASSWDRDYYNEQFFGPGTRLTVL.

The chain carries TRBV28 and TRBJ2-7, with D perhaps TRBD2 (5 bases). The germline gives CDR1 MDHEN, CDR2 SYDVKM. The CDR3 runs 13 residues. V lost 7 bases and J lost 3, with 13 bases in between. CDR3 sequence: CASKNLGDYEQYF. The DNA of the CDR3 is TGTGCCAGCAAAAACCTGGGAGACTACGAGCAGTACTTC.

Regarding this clone: The same CDR3 also results from other DNA sequences found in this sample. The V call is TRBV29-1, the J call TRBJ2-7, with D perhaps TRBD2 (5 bases). V gave up 6 bases and J gave up 0 bases, with 12 bases separating them. The CDR3 is 13 amino acids. CDR1 and CDR2 from the germline V gene are SQVTM and ANQGSEA. CDR3: CSVVTGSSYEQYF. The DNA of the CDR3 is TGCAGCGTGGTGACGGGGAGCTCCTACGAGCAGTACTTC.

J is TRBJ2-3 and V is TRBV5-1, with a weak D call TRBD1 (5 bases). The CDR3 length is 15 residues. Trimming removed 0 bases from V and 0 bases from J, with 8 bases in between. CDR1 and CDR2 (germline): SGHRS, YFSETQ. The chain's CDR3 is CASSLVGPSTDTQYF. As DNA, the CDR3 is TGCGCCAGCAGCTTGGTGGGGCCAAGCACAGATACGCAGTATTTT.

The chain has TRBV19 and TRBJ1-1; possible D gene TRBD1, 5 bases. The germline V gene encodes CDR1 LNHDA and CDR2 SQIVND (reference sequence). The CDR3 contains 13 residues. V was cut by 10 bases and J by 0 bases, with 12 bases left in between. The chain's CDR3 is CATRDRVNTEAFF. The CDR3 nucleotides are TGTGCCACCCGGGACCGGGTGAACACTGAAGCTTTCTTT.

The chain has TRBV4-1 and TRBJ2-3; D unclear. Germline assignment: CDR1 MGHRA and CDR2 YSYEKL. The CDR3 consists of 13 residues. Between the trimmed V and J ends, which lost 1 base and 4 bases, there was a span of 6 bases. Here the CDR3 reads CASSQALADTQYF. The CDR3 DNA sequence: TGCGCCAGCAGCCAAGCTCTCGCAGATACGCAGTATTTT.

This chain uses TRBV4-3 with TRBJ2-3; TRBD2 aligns across 10 bases. CDR3 size: 17 residues. Germline CDR1 LGHNA, CDR2 YSLEER. Trimming removed 6 bases from V and 0 bases from J; junction bases left unmatched: 9. In DNA, the CDR3 is TGCGCCAGCAGAAGGTCGTCGACTAGCGGGAGCACAGATACGCAGTATTTT. Encoded protein: CASRRSSTSGSTDTQYF.

The count of this clone is one. The chain joins TRBV10-1 to TRBJ2-7; maybe TRBD1 (5 bases). This CDR3 has 14 amino acids. From germline, CDR1 is WNHNN and CDR2 SYGVQD (reference sequence). The V and J ends lost 5 bases and 0 bases respectively, with 11 bases between them. CDR3 sequence reads: CASSIDRHSYEQYF. CDR3 nucleotide sequence: TGCGCCAGCAGTATCGACAGACACTCCTACGAGCAGTACTTC.

On this clone itself: Other DNA sequences of this sample code for an identical CDR3. This sequence joins TRBV9 and TRBJ1-5; D is possibly TRBD1 (5 bases). V gave up 0 bases and J gave up 3 bases, with 10 bases separating them. Germline CDR1 SGDLS, CDR2 YYNGEE. This CDR3 region has 15 residues. Here the CDR3 reads CASSVGGLPNQPQHF. The CDR3 DNA follows: TGTGCCAGCAGCGTAGGGGGCCTCCCCAATCAGCCCCAGCATTTT.